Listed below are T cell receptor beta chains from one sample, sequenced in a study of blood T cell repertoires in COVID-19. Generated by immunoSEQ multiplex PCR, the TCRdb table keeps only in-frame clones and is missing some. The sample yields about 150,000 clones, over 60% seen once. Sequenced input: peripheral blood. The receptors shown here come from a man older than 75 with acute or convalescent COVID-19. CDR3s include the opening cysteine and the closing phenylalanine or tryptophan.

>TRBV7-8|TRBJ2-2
CASASGGRTGELFF
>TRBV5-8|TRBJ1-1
CASSLRGRGHTEAFF
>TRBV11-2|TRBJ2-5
CASSLGSANGETQYF
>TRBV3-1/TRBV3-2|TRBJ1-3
CASSRATGTGSGNTIYF
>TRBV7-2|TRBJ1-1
CASSLESGGHTEAFF
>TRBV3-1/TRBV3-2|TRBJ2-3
CASSPGLAAFTDTQYF
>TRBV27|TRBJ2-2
CASSPRRGGNTGELFF
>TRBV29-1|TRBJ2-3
CSVTGTSPDTQYF
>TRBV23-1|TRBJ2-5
CASSQSRGPKKTQYF
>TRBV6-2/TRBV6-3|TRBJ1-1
CASSGQGPNTEAFF
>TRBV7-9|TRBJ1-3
CASSRLVSGNTIYF
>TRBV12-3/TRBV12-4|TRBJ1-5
CASRPGDNQPQHF
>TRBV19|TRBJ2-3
CASSNRDTDTQYF
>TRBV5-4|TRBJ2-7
CASSIRSREQYF
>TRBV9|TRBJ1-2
CASSVGGGFSYGYTF
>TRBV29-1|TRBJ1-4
CSVGQRTGGREKLFF
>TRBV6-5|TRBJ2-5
CASSSLRETQYF
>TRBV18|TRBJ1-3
CASSPNGEGNTIYF